The 23 T cell receptor beta chains given below trace back to one sample, sequenced in a study of blood T cell repertoires in COVID-19. Profiled with immunoSEQ multiplex PCR; TCRdb holds only in-frame clones, not every one. The sample includes hundreds of thousands of clones, approximately 79% of them seen just once. The sample comprised PBMCs or T cells enriched from blood (not recorded which). The receptors were sampled from a man aged 30 to 39 with acute COVID-19.

The J gene is TRBJ2-5, the V gene TRBV29-1; 8 bases are shared with TRBD1. The CDR3 has 13 amino acids. V shed 4 bases and J 0 bases; nucleotides not matched to a gene: 1. Germline V gene sequence: CDR1 SQVTM, CDR2 ANQGSEA. The CDR3 nucleotides are TGCAGCGTTGTGGGACAGGACCAAGAGACCCAGTACTTC. Translating it yields CSVVGQDQETQYF.

This chain uses TRBV5-6 with TRBJ1-1, with TRBD1 identical over 8 bases. Trimming cost V 1 base and J 2 bases; bases outside gene matches: 13. CDR3 length equals 18 residues. Germline CDR1 and CDR2: SGHDT and YYEEEE. In nucleotides, the CDR3 is TGTGCCAGCAGCTTGTTCGGGACAGGCGCACTCCTTAACACTGAAGCTTTCTTT. Its protein product is CASSLFGTGALLNTEAFF.

This sequence joins TRBV5-4 and TRBJ1-1; TRBD1 might be the D (5 bases). The CDR3 spans 15 residues. Trimming took off 1 base at V and 2 bases at J, with 12 bases between the two ends. Germline V gives CDR1 SGHNT, CDR2 YYREEE (reference sequence). The CDR3 loop reads CASSLSKGPNTEAFF. The CDR3 nucleotides read TGTGCCAGCAGCTTGTCCAAGGGGCCAAACACTGAAGCTTTCTTT.

J is TRBJ1-1 and V is TRBV2; 7 nucleotides align to TRBD1. V was pared by 5 bases and J by 0 bases, with 3 bases of the junction left unmatched. The germline CDR1 and CDR2 sequences are SNHLY and FYNNEI. The CDR3 is 14 amino acids. The CDR3: CASSRQGMNTEAFF. The CDR3 nucleotides read TGTGCCAGCAGTCGACAGGGTATGAACACTGAAGCTTTCTTT.

The V call is TRBV27, the J call TRBJ2-1, with 9 bases that match TRBD1. The CDR3 is made up of 13 amino acids. Trimming took 4 bases from V and 6 from J; bases not matched to a gene: 1. Germline loops: CDR1 MNHEY, CDR2 SMNVEV (reference sequence). CDR3 residues: CASSWGQGNEQFF. The CDR3 coding sequence is TGTGCCAGCAGTTGGGGACAGGGCAATGAGCAGTTCTTC.

Comment on this clone: Other DNA sequences in this sample translate to the same CDR3. The chain recombines TRBV18 with TRBJ2-7; 14 bases match TRBD2. The CDR3 contains 15 residues. J gave up 3 bases and V 2 bases, and 0 bases lay outside the gene matches. Germline V gene sequence: CDR1 KGHSH, CDR2 LQKENI. The CDR3 protein is CASSPGTSGSYEQYV. The CDR3 coding sequence is TGTGCCAGCTCACCAGGGACTAGCGGGAGCTACGAGCAGTACGTC.

The chain couples TRBV6-5 to TRBJ2-1; D is ambiguous. The CDR3 consists of 14 residues. CDR1 is MNHEY and CDR2 is SVGAGI in the germline V gene. V was shortened by 7 bases and J by 0 bases, with 10 bases between the two germline ends. This CDR3 reads CASKAASSYNEQFF. CDR3 DNA sequence: TGTGCCAGCAAGGCAGCTAGCTCCTACAATGAGCAGTTCTTC.

CDR3 loop: CASSQEGSTPTQYF. CDR3 bases: TGTGCCAGCAGCCAGGAAGGGAGCACCCCGACCCAGTACTTC. The chain links TRBV5-4 to TRBJ2-5, with D perhaps TRBD2 (5 bases). Trimming stripped 4 bases from V and 7 bases from J, with 17 bases between. This CDR3 region has 14 residues. From germline, CDR1 is SGHNT and CDR2 YYREEE (reference sequence).

The DNA of the CDR3 is TGTGCCAGCAGCGGGACCGGGACAGGGGGTTTAGAGACCCAGTACTTC. The encoded protein is CASSGTGTGGLETQYF. The genes are TRBV9 and TRBJ2-5; 11 nucleotides line up with TRBD1. The CDR3 totals 16 residues. V shed 3 bases and J 4 bases; nucleotides not matched to a gene: 8. CDR1 SGDLS and CDR2 YYNGEE come from the germline V gene. The whole variable domain, remainder taken from reference TRBV9 and TRBJ2-5, is DSGVTQTPKHLITATGQRVTLRCSPRSGDLSVYWYQQSLDQGLQFLIQYYNGEERAKGNILERFSAQQFPDLHSELNLSSLELGDSALYFCASSGTGTGGLETQYFGPGTRLLVL.

In its sample, this clone was seen a few times. V usage is TRBV10-1 and J usage is TRBJ2-2, with 7 bases matching TRBD1. The CDR3 length is 16 residues. CDR1 WNHNN and CDR2 SYGVQD come from the germline V gene (reference sequence). Trimming cost V 3 bases and J 0 bases; bases outside gene matches: 4. The CDR3 loop reads CASSEGGRPNTGELFF. The CDR3 DNA is TGCGCCAGCAGTGAAGGGGGCAGACCGAACACCGGGGAGCTGTTTTTT.

The chain combines TRBV27 with TRBJ2-5; TRBD2 matches at 14 bases. V was pared by 6 bases and J by 5 bases, with 2 bases of the junction left unmatched. Germline CDR1 reads MNHEY; CDR2 reads SMNVEV (reference sequence). CDR3 length: 14 amino acids. The CDR3, as DNA: TGTGCCAGCAGCCGACTAGCGGGAGGGGAGACCCAGTACTTC. Translation gives CASSRLAGGETQYF.

The gene calls are TRBV21-1 and TRBJ1-2; the DNA was not used to check the table's D call, TRBD1. TRBV21-1 is marked as a pseudogene. The CDR3 extends over 13 amino acids. The CDR3, as DNA: TGTGCCAGCAGCAAAGGGGCAGGGAATGGCTACACCTTC. Translating it yields CASSKGAGNGYTF.

The chain carries TRBV5-1 and TRBJ1-2; TRBD1 matches at 9 bases. The CDR3 runs 14 residues. The V gene's germline CDR1 is SGHRS and CDR2 YFSETQ. V lost 3 bases and J lost 8; bases outside the gene matches: 8. This chain's CDR3 is CASSSSGTGYGYTF. The CDR3 DNA is TGCGCCAGCAGCTCCTCCGGGACAGGGTACGGCTACACCTTC.

This chain links TRBV7-3 with TRBJ1-5, with a possible D match to TRBD1 (6 bases). Trimming stripped 10 bases from V and 0 bases from J, with 22 bases between. The CDR3 is 17 amino acids. Germline CDR1 is SGHTA and CDR2 is FQGTGA. The CDR3 nucleotides read TGTGCCACCCCACGCGGTAGGGGGGACTATAGCAATCAGCCCCAGCATTTT. This encodes CATPRGRGDYSNQPQHF.

The chain combines TRBV7-2 with TRBJ1-1; no firm D call. CDR1 is SGHTA and CDR2 is FQGNSA in the germline V gene. V lost 2 bases and J lost 6, with 10 bases in between. CDR3 length equals 13 residues. The CDR3 reads CASSLPQVAEAFF. CDR3 coding DNA: TGTGCCAGCAGCTTACCCCAGGTTGCTGAAGCTTTCTTT.

V is TRBV15 and J is TRBJ1-1; D unclear. The CDR3 is 12 amino acids. Trimming took off 9 bases at V and 1 base at J, with 9 bases between the two ends. Germline V CDR1 and CDR2: LNHNV, YYDKDF (reference sequence). CDR3 nucleotide sequence: TGTGCCACAGATGACACGAACACTGAAGCTTTCTTT. It translates to CATDDTNTEAFF.

The chain is built from TRBV6-5 and TRBJ1-1; possibly TRBD1 for D (5 bases). The germline V and J ends were trimmed by 0 bases and 4 bases, with 12 bases remaining between them. CDR3 length equals 15 residues. CDR1 is MNHEY, CDR2 SVGAGI, per germline. CDR3 bases: TGTGCCAGCAGTTACTCCGGCAGGGCGGCCACTGAAGCTTTCTTT. It specifies CASSYSGRAATEAFF.

Written as DNA, the CDR3 is TGTGCCAGCAGTGTAGCGGGGGGGACTTACAATGAGCAGTTCTTC. Its translation is CASSVAGGTYNEQFF. The chain uses TRBV2 and TRBJ2-1; 11 bases fit TRBD2. This CDR3 comprises 15 residues. The junction had 3 bases not matched to a gene; V was cut back by 4 bases and J by 4 bases. Germline V lookup: CDR1 SNHLY, CDR2 FYNNEI.

V usage is TRBV21-1 and J usage is TRBJ2-7; TRBD1, as called in the table, went unchecked against the DNA. TRBV21-1 represents a pseudogene. This CDR3 has 17 amino acids. This chain's CDR3 is CASSKVGPRQPVEEQYV. Here the CDR3 DNA reads TGTGCCAGCAGCAAGGTGGGCCCTAGACAGCCCGTTGAAGAGCAGTACGTC.

The J gene is TRBJ1-4, the V gene TRBV7-6, with 7 bases fitting TRBD1. Germline V gene lookup returns CDR1 SGHVS and CDR2 FNYEAQ. CDR3 length: 17 residues. J was trimmed by 6 bases and V by 5 bases; bases with no gene match: 15. CDR3 nucleotide sequence: TGTGCCAGCAGCCGGTCGGTTTCCGGGACAGATTATGAAAAACTGTTTTTT. This sequence encodes CASSRSVSGTDYEKLFF.

The chain recombines TRBV9 with TRBJ1-5; D gene uncertain. The CDR3 has 16 residues. The germline gives CDR1 SGDLS, CDR2 YYNGEE. V shed 4 bases and J shed 10 bases, with 24 bases lying between them. The chain's CDR3 is CASSSSAGPASGPQHF. For the CDR3, the DNA is TGTGCCAGCAGCTCTAGCGCGGGCCCCGCTTCGGGACCCCAGCATTTT.

The genes are TRBV14 and TRBJ1-1, with no clear D. The CDR3 has 14 amino acids. Looked up from germline, CDR1 is SGHDN and CDR2 is FVKESK. The ends were cut back, 2 bases at V and 0 bases at J, with 7 bases in the middle. The CDR3 region has the DNA TGTGCCAGCAGCCAAAGGCGGATGAACACTGAAGCTTTCTTT. Its translation: CASSQRRMNTEAFF.

Here the CDR3 reads CASSQGTSFAREQFF. CDR3 DNA: TGTGCCAGCAGCCAGGGGACTAGCTTTGCCCGTGAGCAGTTCTTC. J is TRBJ2-1 and V is TRBV7-9; 9 bases map to TRBD2. CDR3 length equals 15 residues. After removal of 5 bases from V and 9 bases from J, the junction contained 11 bases not matched to a gene. Germline loops: CDR1 SEHNR, CDR2 FQNEAQ (reference sequence).